This T cell receptor (beta chain) was recovered during a study of blood T cell repertoires in COVID-19 (dated by TCRdb to 2018 to 2021). Regarding the complete study: The collaborator samples originated in the United States, Italy and Spain and spanned the acute and convalescent phases of COVID-19. The material from the prospective study consisted of cDNA or gDNA derived from T cells, B-cell-depleted T cells, or PBMCs. Subjects who had been exposed to COVID-19, were actively infected with it, or had recovered from it provided the deeply sampled blood TCRbeta repertoires that made up the dataset. The repertoires were released in a freely available public database intended as a resource for research on the immune response to SARS-CoV-2. Samples came from the ongoing ImmuneRACE study (first 160 participants) plus 1,254 subjects from 6 global collaborators. A de-identified subject ID, COVID-19 status, age in years and sex were almost always included in the sample metadata. Where available, HLA class I and class II types were taken from metadata supplied by the sample provider and were not determined by assay-based typing.

One collaborating source in Seattle enrolled patients during active infection and followed them longitudinally through the course of disease. Each collaborating institution followed its own protocols to collect whole blood in K2EDTA tubes. For TCRbeta analysis, collaborator samples were shipped as frozen whole blood, as isolated PBMCs, or as DNA extracted from either sample type. Results and caveats for the whole study, not just this receptor: Clinical and demographic metadata were provided uncurated, with the amount varying by source and participant.

Its CDR3 holds 16 amino acids, cysteine through phenylalanine. Just the 48-base CDR3 DNA is kept, in frame starting at base 1. CDR1 SGHDT and CDR2 YYEEEE are derived from the germline V gene. V lost 0 bases and J lost 2 bases; the stretch between them is 12 bases long. This clone was counted once. The antigen this receptor binds is unknown. Base qualities are not at hand, and no much larger clone is one base apart. TCRbeta CDR3 regions were amplified from genomic DNA using the immunoSEQ Assay, a bias-controlled multiplex PCR. As for how the authors treated the data: The number of nucleated cells in each sample was estimated by amplification of reference gene primers within the assay. To quantify the absolute abundance of each unique TCRbeta CDR3 rearrangement, sequence reads were collapsed and filtered. For each sample, productive Simpson clonality was calculated as the square root of Simpson's diversity index over productive rearrangements. TCRdb stores this immuneACCESS table with in-frame sequences only. Part of the clones is absent; in the studies checked, under half of the shortfall reflects unresolved V genes, and no reason is known for the rest. Clonal size and the V and J genes are those of that table, whereas D and trimming came from the DNA. The sample profile shows about 320,000 clones; about 90% of them were found once. Roughly 10% of the sample goes to the ten largest clones.

This clonotype was obtained from a woman aged 30 to 39 with COVID-19, enrolled during active disease. The sample taken for sequencing was peripheral blood. The V and J genes are TRBV5-6 and TRBJ1-5; the D gene is possibly TRBD1, with 5 bases matching. The DNA reads TGTGCCAGCAGCTTGGGCCAGGGTCTCGGCAATCAGCCCCAGCATTTT. Its translation reads: CASSLGQGLGNQPQHF.